The clone carrying this T cell receptor beta chain turned up a few times. Its target is not known. Uncontrolled infection, other autoimmune disease, pregnancy and lactation each barred patients from inclusion. The sample comes from a study of T cells in Graves' hyperthyroidism and ophthalmopathy. Germline V gene lookup returns CDR1 LGHNA and CDR2 YSLEER. Trimming cost V 0 bases and J 7 bases, with 13 bases left between them. The CDR3 is 15 amino acids. Study-wide results and limits: From stable hyperthyroidism, ophthalmopathy was set apart by a 13 V-J model.

The source material, RNA transcripts, was used to amplify TCR beta CDR3 regions. The primer set for the first-round RT-PCR of the TCR CDR3 was HTBI. TCRdb re-derived calls from the multiplex PCR reads in MiXCR, one entry per CDR3 protein. The sample shows about 300,000 distinct CDR3 sequences, approximately 19% of them seen only once. Source material: blood. This chain uses TRBV4-3 with TRBJ2-4; D gene ambiguous. The origin of this receptor is a man aged 45 to 65 with Graves' ophthalmopathy. The CDR3 DNA follows: TGCGCCAGCAGCCAAGAAATAAAGAATCGGAACATTCAGTACTTC. This sequence encodes CASSQEIKNRNIQYF.